The subject of this entry is one T cell receptor (beta chain). The clone's antigen remains unknown. Base qualities are not at hand, and no much larger clone is one base apart. These data originate in a study of blood T cell repertoires in COVID-19 (dated by TCRdb to 2019 to 2021). About the full investigation: Collaborator samples came from the United States, Italy and Spain and covered acute and convalescent phases of COVID-19. HLA class I and class II types, where available, came from metadata supplied by the sample provider rather than from assay-based typing. Samples came from the ongoing ImmuneRACE study (first 160 participants) plus 1,254 subjects from 6 global collaborators. Nearly every sample came with metadata listing a de-identified subject ID, COVID-19 status, age in years and sex. The material from the prospective study consisted of cDNA or gDNA derived from T cells, B-cell-depleted T cells, or PBMCs. The repertoires were released in a freely available public database meant as a resource for research on the immune response to SARS-CoV-2. The dataset comprised deeply sampled blood TCRbeta repertoires from subjects exposed to, actively infected with, or recovered from COVID-19. Results and caveats for the whole study, not just this receptor: The amount of clinical and demographic metadata varied by source and participant and was provided uncurated.

TCRbeta CDR3 regions were amplified from genomic DNA using the immunoSEQ Assay, a bias-controlled multiplex PCR. The original methods were these. Within the assay, amplification of reference gene primers was used to estimate how many nucleated cells each sample contained. Sequence reads were collapsed and filtered to measure the absolute abundance of every unique TCRbeta CDR3 rearrangement. For each sample, productive Simpson clonality was calculated as the square root of Simpson's diversity index over productive rearrangements. In TCRdb, the immuneACCESS table is reduced to in-frame sequences with V and J assigned. These tables do not hold every clone; where another copy was compared, an unresolved V gene accounts for under half, and the others remain unexplained. The D gene and trimming were derived from the DNA, and the V and J assignments and clone size from that table. A total of about 110,000 clones appear in this sample, 90% to 95% of them only once. Clones ranked in the top ten supply more than 0.9% of the sample.

Here V drops 6 bases and J drops 0 bases, and the junction holds 8 bases not matched to any gene. The germline V gene yields SGHTA for CDR1 and FQGTGA for CDR2. The CDR3 numbers 17 residues from cysteine through phenylalanine. The kept DNA is CDR3 alone, 51 bases in frame from the first base. Collaborating institutions collected whole blood in K2EDTA tubes following their own protocols. For TCRbeta analysis, collaborators shipped samples as frozen whole blood, isolated PBMCs, or DNA extracted from either of those sample types. The V and J segments used are TRBV7-3 and TRBJ2-1, with 10 central nucleotides matching TRBD2. The sequencing input was peripheral blood. The source is a woman aged 25 to 45 with acute or convalescent COVID-19. The base sequence is TGTGCCAGCAGGGAAAGAGCGGGAGGGAACTCCTACAATGAGCAGTTCTTC. Its translation is CASRERAGGNSYNEQFF.